These T cell receptor beta chains were read from a single sample in a study of blood T cell repertoires in COVID-19. This table comes from immunoSEQ multiplex PCR, and its TCRdb copy is limited to in-frame clones, with some not included. The table lists around 200,000 clones, more than 75% of them singletons. Sequenced input: peripheral blood. The receptors originated from a woman between 18 and 29 years old who had recovered from COVID-19. CDR3s include the opening cysteine and the closing phenylalanine or tryptophan. The D gene is left open where the match is weak.

j_gene | v_gene | d_gene | CDR3aa | CDR3nt
TRBJ2-3 | TRBV21-1 | . | CASSITGGPDTQYF | TGTGCCAGCAGCATCACAGGAGGGCCAGATACGCAGTATTTT
TRBJ1-5 | TRBV24-1 | TRBD1 | CATSDSGTGGLQPQHF | TGTGCCACCAGTGATTCCGGGACAGGGGGCCTACAGCCCCAGCATTTT
TRBJ2-2 | TRBV19 | TRBD1 | CASSVQGAPSTGELFF | TGTGCCAGTAGTGTTCAGGGGGCGCCGAGCACCGGGGAGCTGTTTTTT
TRBJ1-2 | TRBV4-3 | . | CASSPQGGYGYTF | TGCGCCAGCAGCCCTCAGGGTGGGTATGGCTACACCTTC
TRBJ2-3 | TRBV9 | TRBD2 | CASSPPSGRSDTQYF | TGTGCCAGCAGCCCCCCTAGCGGGAGGTCAGATACGCAGTATTTT
TRBJ1-1 | TRBV7-9 | . | CASSPGMNTEAFF | TGTGCCAGCAGCCCAGGGATGAACACTGAAGCTTTCTTT
TRBJ1-1 | TRBV3-1/TRBV3-2 | . | CASSHSLQGAFF | TGTGCCAGCAGCCACTCTCTCCAGGGGGCTTTCTTT
TRBJ1-4 | TRBV27 | TRBD1 | CASSGGQGYEKLFF | TGTGCCAGCAGTGGGGGACAGGGCTATGAAAAACTGTTTTTT
TRBJ2-3 | TRBV24-1 | TRBD2 | CATRSGSTDTQYF | TGTGCCACCCGTAGCGGGAGCACAGATACGCAGTATTTT
TRBJ2-7 | TRBV12-3/TRBV12-4 | . | CASSLDPRREQYF | TGTGCCAGCAGTTTAGATCCCAGGAGGGAGCAGTACTTC